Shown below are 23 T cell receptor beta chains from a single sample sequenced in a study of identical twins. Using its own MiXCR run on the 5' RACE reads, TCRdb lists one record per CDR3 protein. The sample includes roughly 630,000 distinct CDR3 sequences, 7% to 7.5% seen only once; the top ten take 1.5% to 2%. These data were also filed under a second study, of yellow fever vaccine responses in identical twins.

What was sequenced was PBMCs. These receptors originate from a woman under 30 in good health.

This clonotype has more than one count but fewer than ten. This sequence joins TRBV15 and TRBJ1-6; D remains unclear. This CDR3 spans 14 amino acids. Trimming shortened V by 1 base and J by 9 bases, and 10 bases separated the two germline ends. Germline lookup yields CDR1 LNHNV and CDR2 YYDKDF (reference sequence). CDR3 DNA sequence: TGTGCCACCAGCAGAGTAAGGTTGGGTTCACCCCTCCACTTT. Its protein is CATSRVRLGSPLHF.

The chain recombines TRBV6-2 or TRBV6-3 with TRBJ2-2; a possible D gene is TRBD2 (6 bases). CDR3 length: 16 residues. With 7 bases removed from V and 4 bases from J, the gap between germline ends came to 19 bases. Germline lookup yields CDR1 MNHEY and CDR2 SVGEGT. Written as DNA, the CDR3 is TGTGCCAGCACCCTTAGGACTACATTACTCACCGGGGAGCTGTTTTTT. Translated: CASTLRTTLLTGELFF.

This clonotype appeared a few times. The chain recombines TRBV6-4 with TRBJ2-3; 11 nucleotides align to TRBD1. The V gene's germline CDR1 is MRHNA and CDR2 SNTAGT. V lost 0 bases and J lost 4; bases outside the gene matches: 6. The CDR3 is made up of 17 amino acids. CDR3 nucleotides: TGTGCCAGCAGTGACTCTATCCCGGGACAGGGGGCAGATACGCAGTATTTT. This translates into CASSDSIPGQGADTQYF.

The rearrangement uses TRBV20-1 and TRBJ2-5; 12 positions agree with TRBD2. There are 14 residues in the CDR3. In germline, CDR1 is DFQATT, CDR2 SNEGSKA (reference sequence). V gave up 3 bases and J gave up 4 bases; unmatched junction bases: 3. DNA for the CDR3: TGCAGTGCTAGGATACTAGCGGGAGGAGAGACCCAGTACTTC. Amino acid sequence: CSARILAGGETQYF.

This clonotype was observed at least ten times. The chain's CDR3 is CSAPSAGELFF. Written as DNA, the CDR3 is TGCAGTGCTCCCAGCGCCGGGGAGCTGTTTTTT. The V gene is TRBV20-1, the J gene TRBJ2-2; D unresolved. This CDR3 comprises 11 residues. The V end lost 5 bases, the J end lost 6 bases, and 7 bases lay between the germline ends. Looked up from germline, CDR1 is DFQATT and CDR2 is SNEGSKA (reference sequence).

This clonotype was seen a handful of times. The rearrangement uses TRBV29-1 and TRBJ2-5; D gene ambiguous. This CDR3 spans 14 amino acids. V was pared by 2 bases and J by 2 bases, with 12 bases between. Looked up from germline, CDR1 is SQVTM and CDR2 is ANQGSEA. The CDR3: CSVEYVRLQETQYF. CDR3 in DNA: TGCAGCGTTGAATACGTCCGGCTTCAAGAGACCCAGTACTTC.

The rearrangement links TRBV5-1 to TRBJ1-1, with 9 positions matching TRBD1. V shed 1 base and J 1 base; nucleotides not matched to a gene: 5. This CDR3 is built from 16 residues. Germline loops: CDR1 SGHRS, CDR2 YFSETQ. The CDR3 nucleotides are TGCGCCAGCAGCTTGACAGGGGGCGTGGGGAACACTGAAGCTTTCTTT. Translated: CASSLTGGVGNTEAFF. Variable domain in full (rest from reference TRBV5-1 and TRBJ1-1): KAGVTQTPRYLIKTRGQQVTLSCSPISGHRSVSWYQQTPGQGLQFLFEYFSETQRNKGNFPGRFSGRQFSNSRSEMNVSTLELGDSALYLCASSLTGGVGNTEAFFGQGTRLTVV.

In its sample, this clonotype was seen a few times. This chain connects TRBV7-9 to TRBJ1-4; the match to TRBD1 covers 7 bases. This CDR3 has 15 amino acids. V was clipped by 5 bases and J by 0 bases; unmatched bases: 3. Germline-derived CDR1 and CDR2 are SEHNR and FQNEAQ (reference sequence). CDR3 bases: TGTGCCAGCAGCATCACAGGGGCAACTAATGAAAAACTGTTTTTT. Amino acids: CASSITGATNEKLFF.

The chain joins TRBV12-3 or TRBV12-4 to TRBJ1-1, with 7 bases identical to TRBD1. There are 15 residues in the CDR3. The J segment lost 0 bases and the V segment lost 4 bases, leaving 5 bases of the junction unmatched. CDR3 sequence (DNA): TGTGCCAGCAGTTCAGGGGGGACAGTGAACACTGAAGCTTTCTTT. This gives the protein CASSSGGTVNTEAFF.

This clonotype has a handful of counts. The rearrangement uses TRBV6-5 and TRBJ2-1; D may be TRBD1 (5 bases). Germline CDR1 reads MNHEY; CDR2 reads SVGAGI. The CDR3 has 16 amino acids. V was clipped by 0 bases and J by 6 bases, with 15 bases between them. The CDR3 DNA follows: TGTGCCAGCAGTTACTCGATTGGAAGGGGTGGCAATGAGCAGTTCTTC. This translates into CASSYSIGRGGNEQFF.

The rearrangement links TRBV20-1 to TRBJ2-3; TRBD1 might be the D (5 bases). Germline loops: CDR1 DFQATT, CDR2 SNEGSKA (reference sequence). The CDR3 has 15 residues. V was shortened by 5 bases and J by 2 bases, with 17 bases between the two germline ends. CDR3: CSAHLDQGNTDTQYF. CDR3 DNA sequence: TGCAGTGCTCATCTTGATCAGGGAAACACAGATACGCAGTATTTT.

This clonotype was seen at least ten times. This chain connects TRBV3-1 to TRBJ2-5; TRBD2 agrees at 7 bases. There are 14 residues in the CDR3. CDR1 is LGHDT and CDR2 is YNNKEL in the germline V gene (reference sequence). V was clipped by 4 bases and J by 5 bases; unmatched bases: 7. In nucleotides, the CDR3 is TGTGCCAGCAGCCCGACTAGCTTCCAGGAGACCCAGTACTTC. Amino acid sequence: CASSPTSFQETQYF.

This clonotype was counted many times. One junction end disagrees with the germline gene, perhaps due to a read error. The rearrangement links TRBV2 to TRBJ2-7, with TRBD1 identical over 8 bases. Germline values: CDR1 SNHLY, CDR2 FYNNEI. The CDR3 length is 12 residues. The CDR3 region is CASREDRGEQYF. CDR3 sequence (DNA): TGTGCCAGCAGGGAAGACAGGGGCGAGCAGTACTTC.

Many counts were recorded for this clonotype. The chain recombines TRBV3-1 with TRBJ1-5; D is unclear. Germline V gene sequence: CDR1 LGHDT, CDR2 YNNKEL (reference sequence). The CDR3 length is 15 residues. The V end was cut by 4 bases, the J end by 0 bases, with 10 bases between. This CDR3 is CASSLSTLSNQPQHF. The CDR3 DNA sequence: TGTGCCAGCAGCCTTTCGACCCTTAGCAATCAGCCCCAGCATTTT.

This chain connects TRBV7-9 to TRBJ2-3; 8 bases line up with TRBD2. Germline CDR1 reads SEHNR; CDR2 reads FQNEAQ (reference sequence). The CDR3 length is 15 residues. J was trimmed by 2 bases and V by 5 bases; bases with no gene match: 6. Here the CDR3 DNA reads TGTGCCAGCAGCCCGGGACTAGTAGTCACAGATACGCAGTATTTT. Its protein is CASSPGLVVTDTQYF.

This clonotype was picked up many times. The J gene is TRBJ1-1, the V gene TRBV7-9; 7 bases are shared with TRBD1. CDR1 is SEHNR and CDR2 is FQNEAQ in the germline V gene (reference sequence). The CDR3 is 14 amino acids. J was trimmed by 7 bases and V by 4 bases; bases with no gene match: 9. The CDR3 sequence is CASSSRQGQNEAFF. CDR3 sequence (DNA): TGTGCCAGCAGCTCACGACAGGGACAAAATGAAGCTTTCTTT. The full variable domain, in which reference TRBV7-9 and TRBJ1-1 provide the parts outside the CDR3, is DTGVSQNPRHKITKRGQNVTFRCDPISEHNRLYWYRQTLGQGPEFLTYFQNEAQLEKSRLLSDRFSAERPKGSFSTLEIQRTEQGDSAMYLCASSSRQGQNEAFFGQGTRLTVV.

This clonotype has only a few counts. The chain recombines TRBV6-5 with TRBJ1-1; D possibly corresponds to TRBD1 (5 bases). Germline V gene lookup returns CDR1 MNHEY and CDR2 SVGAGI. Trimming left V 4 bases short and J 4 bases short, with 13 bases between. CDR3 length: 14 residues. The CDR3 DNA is TGTGCCAGCAGTTCCTCAGCGGGGGGCACTGAAGCTTTCTTT. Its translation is CASSSSAGGTEAFF.

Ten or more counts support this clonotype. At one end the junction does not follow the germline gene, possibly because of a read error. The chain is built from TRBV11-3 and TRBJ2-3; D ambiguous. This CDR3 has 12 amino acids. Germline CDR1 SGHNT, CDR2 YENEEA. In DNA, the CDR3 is TGTGCCAGCACCCTAAGGAGTGATAGGCAGTATTTT. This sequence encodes CASTLRSDRQYF.

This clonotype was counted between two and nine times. The CDR3 reads CASSLFSTKLGQFF. The CDR3 nucleotides read TGTGCCAGCAGCTTGTTTAGCACTAAACTTGGGCAGTTCTTC. V is TRBV11-2 and J is TRBJ2-1; no reliable D call. V was trimmed by 3 bases and J by 12 bases, leaving 18 bases between them. The CDR3 sequence is 14 residues long. Germline assignment: CDR1 SGHAT and CDR2 FQNNGV.

The CDR3 loop reads CSARFDGNTIYF. CDR3 nucleotide sequence: TGCAGTGCTAGGTTTGATGGAAACACCATATATTTT. V is TRBV20-1 and J is TRBJ1-3; D uncertain. The CDR3 runs 12 residues. Germline loops: CDR1 DFQATT, CDR2 SNEGSKA (reference sequence). V was shortened by 3 bases and J by 3 bases, with 6 bases between the two germline ends.

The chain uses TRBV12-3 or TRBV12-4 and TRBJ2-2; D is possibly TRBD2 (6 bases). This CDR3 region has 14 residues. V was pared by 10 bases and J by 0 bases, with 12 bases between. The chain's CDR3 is CATAGKTNTGELFF. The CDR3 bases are TGTGCCACCGCGGGAAAAACGAACACCGGGGAGCTGTTTTTT.

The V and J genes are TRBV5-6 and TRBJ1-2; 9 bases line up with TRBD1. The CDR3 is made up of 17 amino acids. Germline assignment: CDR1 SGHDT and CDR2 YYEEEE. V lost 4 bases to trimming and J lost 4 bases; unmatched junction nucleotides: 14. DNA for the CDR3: TGTGCCAGCAGCACCCCAGCCCGCGGACAGGGGATCTATGGCTACACCTTC. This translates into CASSTPARGQGIYGYTF.

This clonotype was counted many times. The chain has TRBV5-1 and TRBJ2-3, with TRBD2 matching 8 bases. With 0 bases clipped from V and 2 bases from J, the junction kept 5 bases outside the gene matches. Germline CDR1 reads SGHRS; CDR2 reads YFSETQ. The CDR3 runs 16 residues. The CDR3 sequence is CASSLVGSGATDTQYF. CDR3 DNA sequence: TGCGCCAGCAGCTTGGTTGGTAGCGGGGCCACAGATACGCAGTATTTT. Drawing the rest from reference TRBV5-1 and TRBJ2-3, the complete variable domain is KAGVTQTPRYLIKTRGQQVTLSCSPISGHRSVSWYQQTPGQGLQFLFEYFSETQRNKGNFPGRFSGRQFSNSRSEMNVSTLELGDSALYLCASSLVGSGATDTQYFGPGTRLTVL.